This T cell receptor beta chain is from a study of human T cells and chemical hapten exposure. Findings and limits, study-wide: Once DPC sensitization occurred, TCRs above 1 in 1000 frequency showed no change.

This CDR3 is built from 14 residues. The germline V and J ends were trimmed by 6 bases and 6 bases, with 14 bases remaining between them. Germline loops: CDR1 WNHNN, CDR2 SYGVQD (reference sequence). A remark on this clonotype: Its antigen is currently unknown.

The time point is: patch test 2, 6 weeks after DPC sensitization. As to treatment: therapeutic diphenylcyclopropenone sensitization with weekly scalp DPC. MiXCR, run by TCRdb on the RACE reads, gives a single entry per CDR3 protein. The sample yields about 100,000 distinct CDR3 sequences, around 10% seen once. The sequencing used whole blood, collected in connection with sensitization to the hapten diphenylcyclopropenone (DPC). This sequence originates from a woman between 40 and 55 years old with alopecia areata. Some clones in this sample may be carry-over from other donors' samples. The J gene is TRBJ2-2, the V gene TRBV10-1; no definite D call. CDR3 region: CASRSESFAGELFF. In nucleotides, the CDR3 is TGCGCCAGCAGATCCGAGAGTTTTGCCGGGGAGCTGTTTTTT.